This T cell receptor (beta chain) was sequenced during a study of molecular identifiers for immune sequencing clone quantification. Study-level points and caveats: Clones that exceeded 20 RNA copies held over 99% of effector molecules, yet under 1% in naive cells.

The germline V and J ends were trimmed by 6 bases and 6 bases, with 20 bases remaining between them. Germline loops: CDR1 DFQATT, CDR2 SNEGSKA (reference sequence). The CDR3 covers 14 residues. Listed TCR primers, together with previously described methods, were used for the bulk TCR libraries. MiXCR, run by TCRdb on the PCR reads, gives a single entry per CDR3 protein. The profile shows more than 550,000 distinct CDR3 sequences, about 25% of them singletons. This clonotype was picked up many times. Its cognate antigen is unknown. The specimen was naive CD8+ T cells from blood, with Jurkat cell RNA spiked in. Subset in this sample: FACS-sorted CD8+CD4-CCR7+CD45RA+ naive T cells. This chain uses TRBV20-1 with TRBJ1-1; D ambiguous. This TCR was recovered from a human donor in good health. Some libraries in this study had Jurkat cell RNA spiked in. The CDR3 DNA reads TGCAGTGCCCTCAACCGGTTCGGGGAGCCTGAAGCTTTCTTT. It is translated as CSALNRFGEPEAFF.